This T cell receptor beta chain appears in the sequencing data of a study of TIL therapy for anti-PD-1-resistant metastatic lung cancer. Study summary: Median tumor PD-L1 proportion score was 5.5% to 6.5%. Tumors carried a median about 1.5 non-synonymous mutations per megabase.

This was the immunoSEQ v3 assay. Libraries were sequenced to around 2 million read pairs (survey) or 5-6 million (deep). The data were produced by immunoSEQ multiplex PCR, yet TCRdb's version contains in-frame clones alone and is incomplete. Found here are approximately 97,000 clones, about 71% of them singletons; the top ten hold approximately 11%. Concerning this clone itself: Its specificity is not known.

Stated time point: pre-treatment sample, taken before nivolumab and TIL therapy. Pleural nodules or supraclavicular lymph nodes made up most of the excised metastases sampled. General study findings and limits: This highly selected cohort may not generalize to typical lung cancer patients.

The CDR3 consists of 12 residues. Looked up from germline, CDR1 is SQVTM and CDR2 is ANQGSEA. The J segment lost 3 bases and the V segment lost 5 bases, leaving 3 bases of the junction unmatched. V usage is TRBV29-1 and J usage is TRBJ2-7; 8 positions agree with TRBD1. The source of this sequence is a person aged 25-85 years with non-small cell lung cancer. The sample in question was tumor tissue, obtained at baseline. The CDR3 region is CSVWDRNYEQYF. CDR3 DNA sequence: TGCAGCGTTTGGGACAGGAACTACGAGCAGTACTTC.